The TCR beta chain described here comes from a study of blood T cell repertoires in COVID-19. Trimming removed 11 bases from V and 4 bases from J; junction bases left unmatched: 10. This CDR3 region has 13 residues. The V gene's germline CDR1 is MNHEY and CDR2 SVGAGI. TCRdb's table, derived via immunoSEQ multiplex PCR, lists solely in-frame clones and lacks some. The data contain a few hundred thousand clones, about 90% of them singletons. The TCR originated in a woman in her 50s with acute or convalescent COVID-19. The sample consisted of peripheral blood. The chain uses TRBV6-5 and TRBJ1-1; 7 bases are a match to TRBD1. Here the CDR3 DNA reads TGTGCCGGCACAACGGACAGGAGCACTGAAGCTTTCTTT. As protein: CAGTTDRSTEAFF.